The clone carrying this TCR beta chain occurred many times. The antigen is unknown. This sample was taken from a study of T cells in Graves' hyperthyroidism and ophthalmopathy. Regions amplified from RNA transcripts were the TCR beta CDR3 regions. HTBI primers were used for first-round RT-PCR of the TCR CDR3. TCRdb analysed the multiplex PCR reads with MiXCR anew, one entry per CDR3 protein. The sample carries about 600,000 distinct CDR3 sequences, approximately 15% recorded once. CDR1 MDHEN and CDR2 SYDVKM come from the germline V gene. The CDR3 spans 16 residues. The V end was cut by 6 bases, the J end by 7 bases, with 22 bases between. Study-wide results and limits: Blood samples included most of the expanded thyroid clonotypes exceeding 0.001.

Each diagnosis drew on symptoms, thyroxine, TRAb, thyroid ultrasound and orbital computed tomography findings. The chain combines TRBV28 with TRBJ1-5; possible D gene TRBD1, 5 bases. Sequenced input: blood. The TCR originated in a woman in her fifties or sixties with Graves' ophthalmopathy. Here the CDR3 DNA reads TGTGCCAGCAGCTGGGGCCGGGACGGTGGAGGGCAGCCCCAGCATTTT. This translates into CASSWGRDGGGQPQHF.